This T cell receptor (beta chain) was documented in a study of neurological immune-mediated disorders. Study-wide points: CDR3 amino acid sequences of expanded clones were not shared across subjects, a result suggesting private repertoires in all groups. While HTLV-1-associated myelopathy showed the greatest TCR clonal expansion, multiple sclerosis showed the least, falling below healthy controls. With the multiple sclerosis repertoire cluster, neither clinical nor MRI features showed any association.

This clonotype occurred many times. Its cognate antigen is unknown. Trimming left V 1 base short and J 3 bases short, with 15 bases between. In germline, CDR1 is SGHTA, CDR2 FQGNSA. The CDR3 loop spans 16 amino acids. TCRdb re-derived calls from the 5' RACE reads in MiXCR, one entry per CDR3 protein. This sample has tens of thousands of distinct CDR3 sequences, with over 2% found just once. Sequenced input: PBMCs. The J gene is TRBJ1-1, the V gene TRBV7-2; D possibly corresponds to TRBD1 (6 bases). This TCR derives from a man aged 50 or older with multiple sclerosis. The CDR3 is CASSLVPQGFYTEAFF. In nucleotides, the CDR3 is TGTGCCAGCAGCTTAGTTCCTCAGGGGTTCTACACTGAAGCTTTCTTT.